The 5 T cell receptor beta chains given below trace back to one sample, sequenced in a study of cytomegalovirus exposure and HLA in healthy donors. The primer mix had 60 Vbeta and 13 Jbeta primers. TCRdb's table, derived via immunoSEQ multiplex PCR, lists solely in-frame clones and lacks some. The repertoire holds 150,000 to 200,000 clones, with approximately 78% as singletons. Sample: PBMCs. All receptors derive from a woman aged 18 to 35 in good health and CMV-seronegative.

The chain links TRBV28 to TRBJ2-5; D not resolved. The CDR3 contains 15 residues. V lost 2 bases to trimming and J lost 0 bases, with 10 bases between them. Germline-derived CDR1 and CDR2 are MDHEN and SYDVKM. CDR3 protein: CASSLIFPYQETQYF. The CDR3 coding sequence is TGTGCCAGCAGTTTAATTTTCCCGTACCAAGAGACCCAGTACTTC.

V usage is TRBV7-9 and J usage is TRBJ2-7, with a weak D call TRBD1 (6 bases). The length of the CDR3 is 15 residues. Germline CDR1 is SEHNR and CDR2 is FQNEAQ (reference sequence). This chain's CDR3 is CSSSLGAGATYEQYV. CDR3 coding DNA: TGTTCCAGCAGCTTAGGCGCAGGGGCCACCTACGAGCAGTACGTC.

The genes are TRBV7-2 and TRBJ2-7; 9 bases line up with TRBD1. V dropped 5 bases and J dropped 2; count of bases not matched to a gene: 13. The CDR3 consists of 17 residues. CDR1 is SGHTA and CDR2 is FQGNSA in the germline V gene. CDR3 bases: TGTGCCAGCAGCCTCTACGTGGGACAGGGAATCGCCTACGAGCAGTACTTC. Translating it yields CASSLYVGQGIAYEQYF. The full variable domain, with the rest looked up from reference TRBV7-2 and TRBJ2-7, is GAGVSQSPSNKVTEKGKDVELRCDPISGHTALYWYRQSLGQGLEFLIYFQGNSAPDKSGLPSDRFSAERTGGSVSTLTIQRTQQEDSAVYLCASSLYVGQGIAYEQYFGPGTRLTVT.

The chain carries TRBV6-5 and TRBJ2-3; D is undetermined. V lost 2 bases and J 3 bases, leaving 6 bases between the germline ends. This CDR3 region has 13 residues. Germline values: CDR1 MNHEY, CDR2 SVGAGI. The CDR3 DNA reads TGTGCCAGCAGTTACGCGGATACAGATACGCAGTATTTT. Encoded protein: CASSYADTDTQYF.

V usage is TRBV11-2 and J usage is TRBJ2-7, with D possibly being TRBD1 (6 bases). The CDR3 has 13 amino acids. Trimming cost V 0 bases and J 5 bases, with 8 bases left between them. CDR1 is SGHAT and CDR2 is FQNNGV in the germline V gene. CDR3 bases: TGTGCCAGCAGCTTAGACAGGGGCCACGAGCAGTACTTC. Its protein is CASSLDRGHEQYF.